This T cell receptor gamma chain came from a study of gamma-delta chains in newborns, infants, children. Study overall: Polyclonal expansion of innate γδ T cells after birth follows microbial exposure.

This clone was seen a few times. TCRdb re-called the reads with CATT. Its table lists more than 80 gamma-chain clones. There are 17 residues in the CDR3. Germline CDR1 reads GITISATS; CDR2 reads ISYDGTV (reference sequence). Specimen: blood. V gene TRGV9 was called; the J gene was not. This clonotype was sampled from a child who received the measles vaccine. This table probably holds off-target reads from a library built for another chain. CDR3 sequence: CACDTVGGYALTAQLFF. CDR3 in DNA: TGTGCCTGTGACACGGTAGGGGGATACGCTTTGACAGCACAACTCTTCTTT.